A single sample gave rise to the 10 T cell receptor beta chains below, sequenced in a study of cytomegalovirus exposure and HLA in healthy donors. PCR employed 60 Vbeta and 13 Jbeta primers. Clones were sequenced by immunoSEQ multiplex PCR, and TCRdb holds only the in-frame ones, with some missing. The data show 200,000 to 250,000 clones, 82% seen once. The source material was PBMCs. All receptors come from a woman aged 40 to 50 in good health and CMV-seropositive.

This chain uses TRBV12-2 with TRBJ2-7; the table's D call, TRBD2, was not checked against the DNA. TRBV12-2 constitutes a pseudogene. This CDR3 spans 16 amino acids. The CDR3 sequence: CASRLALRGRPYEQYF. The CDR3 DNA follows: TGTGCAAGTCGCTTAGCGCTTCGAGGGAGACCCTACGAGCAGTACTTC.

This chain links TRBV5-1 with TRBJ1-6; TRBD1 matches at 7 bases. There are 16 residues in the CDR3. Germline assignment: CDR1 SGHRS and CDR2 YFSETQ. V was pared by 3 bases and J by 4 bases, with 7 bases of the junction left unmatched. The CDR3, as DNA: TGCGCCAGCAGCTCAGGGGGGAACTCTTATAATTCACCCCTCCACTTT. This gives the protein CASSSGGNSYNSPLHF.

The rearrangement links TRBV11-3 to TRBJ2-7; D remains unclear. The CDR3 has 11 residues. The ends were cut back, 5 bases at V and 6 bases at J, with 8 bases in the middle. Germline V gene sequence: CDR1 SGHNT, CDR2 YENEEA. The CDR3 sequence is CASSEVSEQYF. The CDR3 region has the DNA TGTGCCAGCAGCGAGGTATCCGAGCAGTACTTC.

The chain links TRBV18 to TRBJ2-7; the D gene is possibly TRBD2 (5 bases). Trimming pared 3 bases from V and 3 bases from J, leaving 12 bases between. The germline V gene encodes CDR1 KGHSH and CDR2 LQKENI. The CDR3 covers 14 residues. In nucleotides, the CDR3 is TGTGCCAGCTCACCCCCGAACGGGGTCTACGAGCAGTACTTC. Translated: CASSPPNGVYEQYF.

CDR3 sequence (DNA): TGTGCCAGCAGTGATGAGCGGGGGTATACTGAAGCTTTCTTT. Residues: CASSDERGYTEAFF. This chain uses TRBV2 with TRBJ1-1; a weak D match, TRBD1 (5 bases). Looked up from germline, CDR1 is SNHLY and CDR2 is FYNNEI. Deletions cut 3 bases from V and 5 bases from J, with 13 bases between. The CDR3 covers 14 residues.

J is TRBJ1-5 and V is TRBV13, with TRBD1 as a possible D gene (6 bases). The CDR3 runs 13 residues. V was trimmed by 2 bases and J by 7 bases, leaving 9 bases between them. Germline V gene lookup returns CDR1 PRHDT and CDR2 FYEKMQ (reference sequence). This CDR3 reads CASSLTGQQPQHF. In nucleotides, the CDR3 is TGTGCCAGCAGCTTAACAGGGCAACAGCCCCAGCATTTT.

The rearrangement links TRBV27 to TRBJ1-6; no clear D gene. Germline V gene data show CDR1 as MNHEY and CDR2 as SMNVEV (reference sequence). V was cut by 3 bases and J by 10 bases, with 13 bases left in between. The CDR3 runs 14 residues. CDR3 DNA: TGTGCCAGCAGTTTGAGAACACGGGGATCACCCCTCCACTTT. Its protein product is CASSLRTRGSPLHF.

The chain joins TRBV5-6 to TRBJ2-1; a weak D match, TRBD2 (6 bases). Germline V gives CDR1 SGHDT, CDR2 YYEEEE. CDR3 length: 16 residues. Trimming took 0 bases from V and 3 from J, leaving 13 bases between them. CDR3 in DNA: TGTGCCAGCAGCTTGGTTTCGGGAGAGGACTACAATGAGCAGTTCTTC. Translated: CASSLVSGEDYNEQFF. The full variable domain, with the rest looked up from reference TRBV5-6 and TRBJ2-1, is DAGVTQSPTHLIKTRGQQVTLRCSPKSGHDTVSWYQQALGQGPQFIFQYYEEEERQRGNFPDRFSGHQFPNYSSELNVNALLLGDSALYLCASSLVSGEDYNEQFFGPGTRLTVL.

V usage is TRBV19 and J usage is TRBJ2-7; D not resolved. This CDR3 comprises 14 residues. Germline V gene sequence: CDR1 LNHDA, CDR2 SQIVND (reference sequence). Trimming shortened V by 3 bases and J by 0 bases, and 9 bases separated the two germline ends. CDR3 nucleotide sequence: TGTGCCAGTAGTATGGTTGGCGGCTCCTACGAGCAGTACTTC. It is translated as CASSMVGGSYEQYF.

This clone appeared a single time. One junction end disagrees with the germline gene, perhaps due to a read error. The chain links TRBV7-9 to TRBJ2-7; 7 bases line up with TRBD2. The CDR3 loop spans 15 amino acids. Germline V gene data show CDR1 as SEHNR and CDR2 as FQNEAQ (reference sequence). The CDR3 DNA sequence: TGTTCCAGCAGCTTAGCTTTTGCGGGAGTCAGTGAGCAGTACTTC. Its protein is CSSSLAFAGVSEQYF. Drawing the rest from reference TRBV7-9 and TRBJ2-7, the complete variable domain is DTGVSQNPRHKITKRGQNVTFRCDPISEHNRLYWYRQTLGQGPEFLTYFQNEAQLEKSRLLSDRFSAERPKGSFSTLEIQRTEQGDSAMYLCSSSLAFAGVSEQYFGPGTRLTVT.